The rows below give T cell receptor beta chains drawn from one sample of a study of T cells after yellow fever vaccination. Each CDR3 protein gets one entry after TCRdb re-called the 5' RACE reads with MiXCR. The table includes about 340,000 distinct CDR3 sequences, about 12% detected once. Source: CD4+ T cells sorted from PBMCs, taken 15 days after the yellow fever booster vaccination. These receptors came from a man younger than 35 who received the YFV17D yellow fever vaccine. CDR3s include the opening cysteine and the closing phenylalanine or tryptophan. The order of the fields is D gene, clone size, V gene, J gene, CDR3 DNA, CDR3 protein. The D gene is left open where the match is weak. A row's size may be missing; if present it is once, few, many or a size class.

D: NA
size: few
V: TRBV4-3
J: TRBJ1-2
DNA: TGCGCCAGCAGCCAAGATTACGCGGTGACGTCGGCCCCCTATGGCTACACCTTC
CDR3: CASSQDYAVTSAPYGYTF

D: NA
size: NA
V: TRBV4-3
J: TRBJ2-3
DNA: TGCGCCAGCAGCCAAGGGGGTGGCGGGGCCCCCGATACGCAGTATTTT
CDR3: CASSQGGGGAPDTQYF

D: NA
size: NA
V: TRBV18
J: TRBJ1-1
DNA: TGTGCCAGCTCACCTATGGAAGGGAACACTGAAGCTTTCTTT
CDR3: CASSPMEGNTEAFF

D: TRBD1
size: NA
V: TRBV6-5
J: TRBJ1-3
DNA: TGTGCCAGCAGTTACGGGACAGCCTACTCTGGAAACACCATATATTTT
CDR3: CASSYGTAYSGNTIYF

D: NA
size: NA
V: TRBV28
J: TRBJ1-2
DNA: TGTGCCAGCAGTCCTCGGACCTCTGGCTACACCTTC
CDR3: CASSPRTSGYTF

D: NA
size: NA
V: TRBV7-6
J: TRBJ2-3
DNA: TGTGCCAGCAGCCCTTATCCGCGGTCTAGCACAGATACGCAGTATTTT
CDR3: CASSPYPRSSTDTQYF

D: TRBD2
size: few
V: TRBV7-2
J: TRBJ2-2
DNA: TGTGCCAGCAGCTTGTCACTAGCGGGGGCCGCGAACACCGGGGAGCTGTTTTTT
CDR3: CASSLSLAGAANTGELFF

D: TRBD1
size: few
V: TRBV4-2
J: TRBJ2-5
DNA: TGTGCCAGCAGCCAAGAGTCAGGGGGTGGCGAGACCCAGTACTTC
CDR3: CASSQESGGGETQYF

D: NA
size: few
V: TRBV7-2
J: TRBJ2-7
DNA: TGTGCCAGCAGTCAGGGGTGGGCCTCCTACGAGCAGTACTTC
CDR3: CASSQGWASYEQYF

D: NA
size: NA
V: TRBV5-6
J: TRBJ2-7
DNA: TGTGCCAGCAGCTTAAGGGGATTGGGCGAGCAGTACTTC
CDR3: CASSLRGLGEQYF

D: NA
size: NA
V: TRBV29-1
J: TRBJ2-3
DNA: TGCAGCGTTGTACGGGCAGCAGATACGCAGTATTTT
CDR3: CSVVRAADTQYF

D: NA
size: many
V: TRBV5-1
J: TRBJ2-5
DNA: TGCGCCAGCAGCTTGGTTCCCCCCGGGGAGACCCAGTACTTC
CDR3: CASSLVPPGETQYF

D: NA
size: NA
V: TRBV2
J: TRBJ1-5
DNA: TGTGCCAGCAGCGCCGGGAGAACCAATCAGCCCCAGCATTTT
CDR3: CASSAGRTNQPQHF

D: NA
size: NA
V: TRBV5-1
J: TRBJ2-7
DNA: TGCGCCAGCAGCTTGGATCAGGACTCCTACGAGCAGTACTTC
CDR3: CASSLDQDSYEQYF

D: NA
size: NA
V: TRBV6-1
J: TRBJ2-5
DNA: TGTGCCAGCAGTGGGGGGAAGGAGACCCAGTACTTC
CDR3: CASSGGKETQYF

D: NA
size: many
V: TRBV21-1
J: TRBJ1-5
DNA: TGTGCCAGCAGCCTTTGGACAGCCCGGCCCCAGCATTTT
CDR3: CASSLWTARPQHF

D: TRBD2
size: NA
V: TRBV5-1
J: TRBJ2-5
DNA: TGCGCCAGCAGCTTGGACGGGGGGGCCGACGAGACCCAGTACTTC
CDR3: CASSLDGGADETQYF

D: TRBD1
size: many
V: TRBV7-2
J: TRBJ1-6
DNA: TGTGCCAGCAGCGGGGGCGGACAGGGCAGATCACCCCTCCACTTT
CDR3: CASSGGGQGRSPLHF

D: TRBD1
size: NA
V: TRBV5-1
J: TRBJ1-2
DNA: TGCGCCAGCAGCTTCGGACAGGGAGGGATTAACTATGGCTACACCTTC
CDR3: CASSFGQGGINYGYTF

D: NA
size: few
V: TRBV5-1
J: TRBJ2-1
DNA: TGCGCCAGCAGCTTATTCGATTCCAATGAGCAGTTCTTC
CDR3: CASSLFDSNEQFF

D: NA
size: few
V: TRBV29-1
J: TRBJ1-2
DNA: TGCAGCGTTGGGAGACAGGCGAGCTATGGCTACACCTTC
CDR3: CSVGRQASYGYTF

D: TRBD1
size: many
V: TRBV24-1
J: TRBJ2-1
DNA: TGTGCCACCAGTGCCCAGGACAGGAGCTCCTACAATGAGCAGTTCTTC
CDR3: CATSAQDRSSYNEQFF

D: TRBD1
size: few
V: TRBV9
J: TRBJ1-1
DNA: TGTGCCAGCAGCGCCACGACAAGGGGGCACACTGAAGCTTTCTTT
CDR3: CASSATTRGHTEAFF

D: TRBD2
size: many
V: TRBV12-3/TRBV12-4
J: TRBJ2-5
DNA: TGTGCCAGCAGTTTGCGGGGGGCCGGAGAGACCCAGTACTTC
CDR3: CASSLRGAGETQYF

D: NA
size: few
V: TRBV3-1
J: TRBJ2-7
DNA: TGTGCCAGCAGCCGCCTGGGGGCCTACGAGCAGTACTTC
CDR3: CASSRLGAYEQYF

D: NA
size: few
V: TRBV7-3
J: TRBJ1-1
DNA: TGTGCCAGCAGCCCAACGACGAACACTGAAGCTTTCTTT
CDR3: CASSPTTNTEAFF

D: NA
size: few
V: TRBV5-6
J: TRBJ1-1
DNA: TGTGCCAGCAGCTCGACCAGGGTTAGCACTGAAGCTTTCTTT
CDR3: CASSSTRVSTEAFF

D: NA
size: few
V: TRBV24-1
J: TRBJ1-1
DNA: TGTGCCACCAGTGATTATGGGGTCGTTCTCTTT
CDR3: CATSDYGVVLF

D: NA
size: NA
V: TRBV18
J: TRBJ1-5
DNA: TGTGCCAGCTCACAGGGGGAGGATCAGCCCCAGCATTTT
CDR3: CASSQGEDQPQHF

D: TRBD2
size: NA
V: TRBV19
J: TRBJ2-1
DNA: TGTGCCAGTAGTATAGGGGTAGCGGGGGGGCTTCCATCGCGTGAGCAGTTCTTC
CDR3: CASSIGVAGGLPSREQFF

D: TRBD2
size: NA
V: TRBV7-2
J: TRBJ2-6
DNA: TGTGCCAGCAGCCACCCATCTAGCGGGTACTCTGGGGCCAACGTCCTGACTTTC
CDR3: CASSHPSSGYSGANVLTF

D: NA
size: NA
V: TRBV6-2/TRBV6-3
J: TRBJ2-4
DNA: TGTGCCAGCAGTTTTCGGGGGTTGGGAGCCAAAAACATTCAGTACTTC
CDR3: CASSFRGLGAKNIQYF